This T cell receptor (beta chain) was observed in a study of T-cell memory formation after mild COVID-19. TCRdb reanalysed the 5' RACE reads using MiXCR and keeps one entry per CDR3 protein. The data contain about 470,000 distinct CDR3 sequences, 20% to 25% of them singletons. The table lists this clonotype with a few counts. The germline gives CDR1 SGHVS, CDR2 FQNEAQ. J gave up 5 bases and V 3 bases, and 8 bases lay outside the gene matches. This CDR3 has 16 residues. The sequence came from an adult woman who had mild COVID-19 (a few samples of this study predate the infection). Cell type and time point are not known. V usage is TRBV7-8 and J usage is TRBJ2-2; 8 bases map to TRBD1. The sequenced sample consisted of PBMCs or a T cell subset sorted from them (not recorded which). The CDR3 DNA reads TGTGCCAGCAGCTTCTCGTCACAGGGGGGTACCGGGGAGCTGTTTTTT. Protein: CASSFSSQGGTGELFF. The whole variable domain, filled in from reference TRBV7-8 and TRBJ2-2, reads GAGVSQSPRYKVAKRGQDVALRCDPISGHVSLFWYQQALGQGPEFLTYFQNEAQLDKSGLPSDRFFAERPEGSVSTLKIQRTQQEDSAVYLCASSFSSQGGTGELFFGEGSRLTVL.